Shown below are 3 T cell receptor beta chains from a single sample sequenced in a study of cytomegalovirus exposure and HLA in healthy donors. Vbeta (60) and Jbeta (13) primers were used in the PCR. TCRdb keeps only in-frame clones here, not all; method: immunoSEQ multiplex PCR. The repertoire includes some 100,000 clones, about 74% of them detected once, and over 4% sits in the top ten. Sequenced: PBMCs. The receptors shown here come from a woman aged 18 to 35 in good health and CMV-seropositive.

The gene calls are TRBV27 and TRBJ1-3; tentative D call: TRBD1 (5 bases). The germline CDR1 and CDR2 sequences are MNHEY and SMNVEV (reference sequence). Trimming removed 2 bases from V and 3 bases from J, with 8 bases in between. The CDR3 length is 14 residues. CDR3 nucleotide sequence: TGTGCCAGCAGTTTAGGGGGGGATGGAAACACCATATATTTT. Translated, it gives CASSLGGDGNTIYF.

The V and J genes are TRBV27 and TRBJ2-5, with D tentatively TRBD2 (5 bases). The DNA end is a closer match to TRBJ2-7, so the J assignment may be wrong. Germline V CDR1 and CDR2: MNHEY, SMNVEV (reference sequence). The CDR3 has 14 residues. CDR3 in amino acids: CASSFNRGNHEQYF. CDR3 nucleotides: TGTGCCAGCAGTTTTAATCGAGGGAACCACGAGCAGTACTTC.

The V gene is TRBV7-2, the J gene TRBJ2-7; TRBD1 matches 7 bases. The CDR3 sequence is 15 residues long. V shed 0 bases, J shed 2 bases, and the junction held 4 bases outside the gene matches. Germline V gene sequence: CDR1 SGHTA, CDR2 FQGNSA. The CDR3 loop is CASSLAHRGTYEQYF. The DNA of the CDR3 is TGTGCCAGCAGCTTAGCACACAGGGGAACCTACGAGCAGTACTTC.